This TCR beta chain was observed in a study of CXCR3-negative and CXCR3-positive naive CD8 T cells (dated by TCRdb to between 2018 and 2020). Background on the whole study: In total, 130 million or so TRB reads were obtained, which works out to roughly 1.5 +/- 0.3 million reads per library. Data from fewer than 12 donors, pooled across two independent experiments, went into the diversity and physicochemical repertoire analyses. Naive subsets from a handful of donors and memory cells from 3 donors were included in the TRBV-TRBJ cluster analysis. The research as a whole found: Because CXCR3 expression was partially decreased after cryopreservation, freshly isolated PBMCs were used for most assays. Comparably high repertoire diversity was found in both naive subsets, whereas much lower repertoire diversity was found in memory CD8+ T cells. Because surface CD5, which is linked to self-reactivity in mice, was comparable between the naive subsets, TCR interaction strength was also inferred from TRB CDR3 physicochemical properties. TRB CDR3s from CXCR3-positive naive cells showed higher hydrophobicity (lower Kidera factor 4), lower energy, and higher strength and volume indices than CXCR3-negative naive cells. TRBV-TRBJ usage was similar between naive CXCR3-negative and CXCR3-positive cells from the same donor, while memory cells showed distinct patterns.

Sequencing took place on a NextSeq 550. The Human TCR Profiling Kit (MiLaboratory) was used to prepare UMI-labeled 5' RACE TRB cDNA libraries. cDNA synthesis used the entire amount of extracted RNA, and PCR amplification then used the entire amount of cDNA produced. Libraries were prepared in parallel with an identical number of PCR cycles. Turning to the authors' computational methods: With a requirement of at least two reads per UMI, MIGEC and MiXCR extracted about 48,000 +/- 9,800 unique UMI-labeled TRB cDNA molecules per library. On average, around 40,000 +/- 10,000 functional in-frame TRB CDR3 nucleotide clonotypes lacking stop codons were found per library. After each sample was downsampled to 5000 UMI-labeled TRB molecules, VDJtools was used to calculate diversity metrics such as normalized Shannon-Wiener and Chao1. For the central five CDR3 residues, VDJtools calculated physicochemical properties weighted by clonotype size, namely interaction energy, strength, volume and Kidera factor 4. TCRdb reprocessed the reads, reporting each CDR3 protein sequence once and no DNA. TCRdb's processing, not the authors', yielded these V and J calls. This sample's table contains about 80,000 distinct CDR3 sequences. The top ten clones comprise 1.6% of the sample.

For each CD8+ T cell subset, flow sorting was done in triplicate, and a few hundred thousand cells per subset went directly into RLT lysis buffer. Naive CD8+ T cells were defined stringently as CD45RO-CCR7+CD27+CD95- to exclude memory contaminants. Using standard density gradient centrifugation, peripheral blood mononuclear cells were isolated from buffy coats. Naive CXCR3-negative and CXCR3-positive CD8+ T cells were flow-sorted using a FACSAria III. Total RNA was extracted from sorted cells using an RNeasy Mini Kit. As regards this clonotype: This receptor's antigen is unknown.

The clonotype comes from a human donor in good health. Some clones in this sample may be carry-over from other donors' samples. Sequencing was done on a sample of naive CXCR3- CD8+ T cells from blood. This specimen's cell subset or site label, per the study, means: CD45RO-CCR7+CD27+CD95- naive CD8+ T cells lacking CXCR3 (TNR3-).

CDR3 reads: CSVDPGAGYGYTF. Here the chain combines TRBV29-1 and TRBJ1-2; TCRdb returns TRBD1, unconfirmable since there is no DNA. Measured from the cysteine to the phenylalanine, the CDR3 is 13 residues long. The DNA is unrecorded. CDR1 SQVTM and CDR2 ANQGSEA are derived from the germline V gene. Where the CDR3 stops, the reference TRBV29-1 and TRBJ1-2 genes take over; the full variable domain is SAVISQKPSRDICQRGTSLTIQCQVDSQVTMMFWYRQQPGQSLTLIATANQGSEATYESGFVIDKFPISRPNLTFSTLTVSNMSPEDSSIYLCSVDPGAGYGYTFGSGTRLTVV.